Presented here are 4 T cell receptor beta chains from one specimen sequenced in a study of T cell changes during pregnancy in multiple sclerosis. Only in-frame clones appear in the TCRdb table, and some are missing; sequencing was by immunoSEQ multiplex PCR. This table has fewer than 40,000 clones, 94% appearing once. This specimen was CD4+ T cells from peripheral blood mononuclear cells, taken after pregnancy. The receptors were gathered from a female donor with multiple sclerosis, enrolled in a pregnancy study.

The chain couples TRBV27 to TRBJ1-1; a possible D gene is TRBD1 (6 bases). Trimming removed 6 bases from V and 5 bases from J, with 16 bases in between. This CDR3 is 14 amino acids long. Germline V CDR1 and CDR2: MNHEY, SMNVEV (reference sequence). CDR3 loop: CASREDRFGTEAFF. CDR3 coding DNA: TGTGCCAGCAGAGAAGACAGGTTCGGGACTGAAGCTTTCTTT.

The rearrangement joins TRBV19 to TRBJ2-7, with 7 bases that match TRBD1. J gave up 2 bases and V 2 bases, and 3 bases lay outside the gene matches. This CDR3 spans 14 amino acids. Germline V gene sequence: CDR1 LNHDA, CDR2 SQIVND (reference sequence). CDR3 nucleotide sequence: TGTGCCAGTAGTATACCCGGACAGGCCTACGAGCAGTACTTC. It specifies CASSIPGQAYEQYF.

The gene calls are TRBV9 and TRBJ2-5; the D is unclear. The V end was cut by 0 bases, the J end by 1 base, with 4 bases between. CDR3 length: 13 residues. Germline lookup yields CDR1 SGDLS and CDR2 YYNGEE. CDR3 in amino acids: CASSVDSQETQYF. CDR3 coding DNA: TGTGCCAGCAGCGTAGACAGCCAAGAGACCCAGTACTTC.

This clone was detected only once. V and J are TRBV14 and TRBJ1-2; D not resolved. This CDR3 is built from 13 residues. Trimming pared 0 bases from V and 4 bases from J, leaving 6 bases between. Per the germline V gene, CDR1 is SGHDN and CDR2 is FVKESK. CDR3 amino acids: CASSQELLYGYTF. CDR3 DNA: TGTGCCAGCAGCCAAGAACTTCTCTATGGCTACACCTTC.